These 19 T cell receptor beta chains share one sample of origin, sequenced in a study of blood T cell repertoires in COVID-19. The protocol was immunoSEQ multiplex PCR, while the TCRdb copy is restricted to in-frame clones and leaves out a portion. The table includes roughly 300,000 clones, 87% detected once. The source material was peripheral blood. These receptors came from a woman aged 50 to 65 who had recovered from COVID-19.

The gene calls are TRBV15 and TRBJ2-5; a possible D gene is TRBD2 (5 bases). The CDR3 is made up of 13 amino acids. Germline CDR1 LNHNV, CDR2 YYDKDF (reference sequence). The V gene lost 5 bases and the J gene lost 4 bases, with 11 bases spanning the gap. CDR3 bases: TGTGCCACCAGCCGTAGCGAGGGAGAGACCCAGTACTTC. Its translation is CATSRSEGETQYF. Variable domain in full (rest from reference TRBV15 and TRBJ2-5): DAMVIQNPRYQVTQFGKPVTLSCSQTLNHNVMYWYQQKSSQAPKLLFHYYDKDFNNEADTPDNFQSRRPNTSFCFLDIRSPGLGDTAMYLCATSRSEGETQYFGPGTRLLVL.

This clone was counted only a few times. This chain uses TRBV16 with TRBJ2-1, with D possibly being TRBD2 (6 bases). This CDR3 comprises 17 residues. Germline V gene data show CDR1 as KGHSY and CDR2 as FQNENV. V shed 4 bases and J shed 4 bases, with 20 bases lying between them. The CDR3: CASSPRGKSGIYNEQFF. DNA for the CDR3: TGTGCCAGCAGCCCCCGCGGGAAAAGCGGTATATACAATGAGCAGTTCTTC. The full variable domain, completed using reference TRBV16 and TRBJ2-1, is GEEVAQTPKHLVRGEGQKAKLYCAPIKGHSYVFWYQQVLKNEFKFLISFQNENVFDETGMPKERFSAKCLPNSPCSLEIQATKLEDSAVYFCASSPRGKSGIYNEQFFGPGTRLTVL.

The rearrangement uses TRBV6-4 and TRBJ1-1; TRBD1 matches at 7 bases. V shed 6 bases, J shed 5 bases, and the junction held 6 bases outside the gene matches. CDR3 length: 13 amino acids. Germline V CDR1 and CDR2: MRHNA, SNTAGT. CDR3 in amino acids: CASSAVQGTEAFF. The CDR3, as DNA: TGTGCCAGCAGCGCAGTACAGGGGACTGAAGCTTTCTTT.

The rearrangement links TRBV6-5 to TRBJ2-7; D is ambiguous. This CDR3 has 13 residues. The germline gives CDR1 MNHEY, CDR2 SVGAGI. V was trimmed by 6 bases and J by 2 bases, leaving 11 bases between them. The CDR3 DNA follows: TGTGCCAGCAGGATGTCCAAGCCCTACGAGCAGTACTTC. Protein: CASRMSKPYEQYF.

This chain connects TRBV15 to TRBJ2-1; a possible D gene is TRBD1 (5 bases). CDR1 LNHNV and CDR2 YYDKDF come from the germline V gene (reference sequence). There are 16 residues in the CDR3. Trimming removed 3 bases at V and 8 bases at J, with 20 bases between. CDR3 amino acids: CATSSLIGLPRDEQFF. CDR3 bases: TGTGCCACCAGCAGCCTGATAGGCCTACCCAGGGATGAGCAGTTCTTC.

This chain joins TRBV7-9 and TRBJ1-1; 7 nucleotides match TRBD1. Germline loops: CDR1 SEHNR, CDR2 FQNEAQ (reference sequence). The CDR3 spans 14 residues. V was pared by 6 bases and J by 0 bases, with 4 bases of the junction left unmatched. The CDR3 DNA follows: TGTGCCAGCAGGTGGGGACAGATGAACACTGAAGCTTTCTTT. It translates to CASRWGQMNTEAFF.

The chain joins TRBV3-1 (or the pseudogene TRBV3-2) to TRBJ1-4, with D possibly TRBD1 on 5 matching bases. Trimming took 1 base from V and 7 from J, leaving 10 bases between them. The CDR3 extends over 14 amino acids. The germline gives CDR1 LGHDT, CDR2 YNNKEL (reference sequence). The CDR3, as DNA: TGTGCCAGCAGCCAAGGGGGAGGGACTGAAAAACTGTTTTTT. Translating it yields CASSQGGGTEKLFF.

The V gene is TRBV7-9, the J gene TRBJ1-1, with D perhaps matching TRBD1 (5 bases). The CDR3 covers 12 residues. Per germline, CDR1 SEHNR and CDR2 FQNEAQ (reference sequence). The V end lost 1 base, the J end lost 5 bases, and 5 bases lay between the germline ends. CDR3 sequence (DNA): TGTGCCAGCAGCTTAGACAGGACTGAAGCTTTCTTT. Amino acids: CASSLDRTEAFF.

This chain links TRBV7-2 with TRBJ1-6; D gene uncertain. The CDR3 contains 14 residues. Germline CDR1 is SGHTA and CDR2 is FQGNSA. V was shortened by 6 bases and J by 8 bases, with 14 bases between the two germline ends. In DNA, the CDR3 is TGTGCCAGCAGATCTCCTGAGCCATATTCACCCCTCCACTTT. Translated, it gives CASRSPEPYSPLHF.

The J gene is TRBJ2-1, the V gene TRBV28; 7 positions agree with TRBD2. Germline V gives CDR1 MDHEN, CDR2 SYDVKM. The CDR3 totals 15 residues. V shed 1 base and J 8 bases; nucleotides not matched to a gene: 8. This CDR3 reads CASSLSAGEMHEQFF. In DNA form, the CDR3 reads TGTGCCAGCAGTTTATCTGCGGGAGAGATGCATGAGCAGTTCTTC. The variable domain in full, with the rest retrieved from reference TRBV28 and TRBJ2-1, is DVKVTQSSRYLVKRTGEKVFLECVQDMDHENMFWYRQDPGLGLRLIYFSYDVKMKEKGDIPEGYSVSREKKERFSLILESASTNQTSMYLCASSLSAGEMHEQFFGPGTRLTVL.

The chain combines TRBV30 with TRBJ1-4; D call uncertain. Germline assignment: CDR1 GTSNPN and CDR2 SVGIG (reference sequence). Trimming cost V 2 bases and J 7 bases, with 5 bases left between them. This CDR3 comprises 11 residues. In nucleotides, the CDR3 is TGTGCCTGGAGTCCCAGTGAAAAACTGTTTTTT. It encodes CAWSPSEKLFF.

The chain employs TRBV4-3 and TRBJ2-7; 9 bases align to TRBD1. The CDR3 sequence is 15 residues long. V gave up 5 bases and J gave up 1 base; unmatched junction bases: 6. Germline V gene sequence: CDR1 LGHNA, CDR2 YSLEER. CDR3 sequence (DNA): TGCGCCAGCAGCGATGGACAGGGGCCTTCCTACGAGCAGTACTTC. The encoded protein is CASSDGQGPSYEQYF.

CDR3 nucleotide sequence: TGTGCCAGCAGCCAGATAGCGGGAGGCGCAGATACGCAGTATTTT. Translation gives CASSQIAGGADTQYF. The chain joins TRBV4-2 to TRBJ2-3, with TRBD2 identical over 10 bases. With 3 bases clipped from V and 4 bases from J, the junction kept 4 bases outside the gene matches. This CDR3 is 15 amino acids long. Germline values: CDR1 LGHNA, CDR2 YNFKEQ.

V usage is TRBV5-1 and J usage is TRBJ2-7; 10 positions match TRBD1. The junction had 1 base not matched to a gene; V was cut back by 7 bases and J by 0 bases. Germline V gene data show CDR1 as SGHRS and CDR2 as YFSETQ. The length of the CDR3 is 13 residues. The CDR3 region has the DNA TGCGCCAGCCGGACAGGGGGCTCCTACGAGCAGTACTTC. Its protein product is CASRTGGSYEQYF.

J is TRBJ1-2 and V is TRBV11-2; TRBD1 is a possible D gene (5 bases). The V gene lost 2 bases and the J gene lost 8 bases, with 9 bases spanning the gap. The CDR3 is made up of 12 amino acids. The germline CDR1 and CDR2 sequences are SGHAT and FQNNGV. CDR3 loop: CASSLSGGGYTF. As DNA, the CDR3 is TGTGCCAGCAGCTTAAGCGGGGGGGGCTACACCTTC. Full variable domain (missing parts from reference TRBV11-2 and TRBJ1-2): EAGVAQSPRYKIIEKRQSVAFWCNPISGHATLYWYQQILGQGPKLLIQFQNNGVVDDSQLPKDRFSAERLKGVDSTLKIQPAKLEDSAVYLCASSLSGGGYTFGSGTRLTVV.

This chain links TRBV6-5 with TRBJ1-2, with a tentative D call TRBD1 (5 bases). This CDR3 has 11 amino acids. Per the germline V gene, CDR1 is MNHEY and CDR2 is SVGAGI. The germline V and J ends were trimmed by 6 bases and 5 bases, with 7 bases remaining between them. The CDR3 nucleotides read TGTGCCAGCAGCCGACAGTATGGCTACACCTTC. Its translation is CASSRQYGYTF.

The chain carries TRBV10-3 and TRBJ2-5; unclear D gene. Trimming pared 3 bases from V and 2 bases from J, leaving 7 bases between. The CDR3 is made up of 13 amino acids. Germline values: CDR1 ENHRY, CDR2 SYGVKD. The CDR3, as DNA: TGTGCCATCAGTGATGGCAGACAAGAGACCCAGTACTTC. Translation: CAISDGRQETQYF.

This sequence joins TRBV2 and TRBJ2-7; a weak D match, TRBD1 (6 bases). The CDR3 contains 12 residues. V dropped 5 bases and J dropped 4 bases, with 9 bases sitting between them. Germline CDR1 and CDR2: SNHLY and FYNNEI. This chain's CDR3 is CASSTGLYEQYF. The CDR3, as DNA: TGTGCCAGCAGTACAGGGTTGTACGAGCAGTACTTC.

This clone was found once. The chain is built from TRBV24-1 and TRBJ2-4, with a weak D call TRBD1 (5 bases). The CDR3 length is 13 residues. The germline CDR1 and CDR2 sequences are KGHDR and SFDVKD. Trimming left V 9 bases short and J 6 bases short, with 14 bases between. The CDR3 sequence is CATGDQGANIQYF. As DNA, the CDR3 is TGTGCCACCGGGGATCAAGGGGCAAACATTCAGTACTTC.